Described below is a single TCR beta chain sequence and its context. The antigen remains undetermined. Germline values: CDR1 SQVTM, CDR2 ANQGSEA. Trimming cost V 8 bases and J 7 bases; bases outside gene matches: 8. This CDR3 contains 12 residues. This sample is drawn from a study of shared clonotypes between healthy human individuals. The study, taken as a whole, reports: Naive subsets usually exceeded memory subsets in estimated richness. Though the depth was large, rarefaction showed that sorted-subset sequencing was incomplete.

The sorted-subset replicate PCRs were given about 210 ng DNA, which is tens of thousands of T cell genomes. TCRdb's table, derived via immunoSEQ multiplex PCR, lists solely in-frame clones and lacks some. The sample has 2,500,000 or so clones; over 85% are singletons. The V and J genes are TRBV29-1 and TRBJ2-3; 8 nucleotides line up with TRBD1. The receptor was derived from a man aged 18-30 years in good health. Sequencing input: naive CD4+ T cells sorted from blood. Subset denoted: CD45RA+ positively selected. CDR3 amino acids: CSTRTGRNTQYF. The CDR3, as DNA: TGCAGCACCAGGACAGGGAGGAATACGCAGTATTTT.